A single sample gave rise to the 3 T cell receptor beta chains below, sequenced in a study of tissue T cells after allogeneic stem cell transplantation. Profiled with immunoSEQ multiplex PCR; TCRdb holds only in-frame clones, not every one. Among around 9,100 clones, roughly 56% were seen once, and the ten largest hold approximately 18%. Sequenced here: tissue from the jejunum, sampled at autopsy. These receptors were collected from a female donor aged 60 or older with lung cancer.

DNA for the CDR3: TGTGCCAGCAGCAAAGGACTAGCGGCCTACGAGCAGTACTTC. It encodes CASSKGLAAYEQYF. This chain uses TRBV21-1 with TRBJ2-7; the listed D gene, TRBD2, was not tested against the DNA. TRBV21-1 is a pseudogene segment. CDR3 length: 14 amino acids.

The chain joins TRBV10-2 to TRBJ2-5; maybe TRBD2 (6 bases). Germline V gene lookup returns CDR1 WSHSY and CDR2 SAAADI. Trimming stripped 2 bases from V and 4 bases from J, with 20 bases between. The CDR3 runs to 17 residues. DNA of the CDR3: TGCGCCAGCAGTGAGCGCCCCGGGAGAGGGTCGGGAGAGACCCAGTACTTC. Residues: CASSERPGRGSGETQYF.

The chain is built from TRBV3-1 (or the pseudogene TRBV3-2) and TRBJ1-2; tentatively, D is TRBD1 (5 bases). The length of the CDR3 is 13 residues. V was trimmed by 4 bases and J by 4 bases, leaving 10 bases between them. Germline V gene data show CDR1 as LGHDT and CDR2 as YNNKEL (reference sequence). The DNA of the CDR3 is TGTGCCAGCAGCCGAGGGGAGAGCTATGGCTACACCTTC. Translating gives CASSRGESYGYTF.